Each of the 26 T cell receptor beta chains below was sequenced from the same sample in a study of T cell changes during pregnancy in multiple sclerosis. Here immunoSEQ multiplex PCR was the method, and the copy in TCRdb shows in-frame clones only, minus some. Here the sample spans tens of thousands of clones, 85% to 95% being singletons. The input for sequencing was peripheral blood, taken in the first trimester of pregnancy. These receptors all stem from a female donor in good health, enrolled as a control in a pregnancy study.

The rearrangement links TRBV5-8 to TRBJ1-4; 9 nucleotides line up with TRBD1. This CDR3 has 14 residues. Germline V gene data show CDR1 as SGHTS and CDR2 as YDEGEE. Germline trimming cut 4 bases from V and 8 bases from J; bases unmatched to any gene: 6. The CDR3 DNA reads TGTGCCAGCAGCCCGGGACAGGGAGTCGAAAAACTGTTTTTT. Residues: CASSPGQGVEKLFF.

The rearrangement joins TRBV27 to TRBJ1-5; D possibly corresponds to TRBD1 (6 bases). This CDR3 has 12 amino acids. Germline CDR1 reads MNHEY; CDR2 reads SMNVEV (reference sequence). Between the trimmed V and J ends, which lost 4 bases and 5 bases, there was a span of 6 bases. The CDR3 loop is CASSSGDQPQHF. The CDR3 DNA follows: TGTGCCAGCAGTTCAGGGGATCAGCCCCAGCATTTT.

V usage is TRBV28 and J usage is TRBJ2-7; 11 bases align to TRBD1. The CDR3 extends over 14 amino acids. In germline, CDR1 is MDHEN, CDR2 SYDVKM. J gave up 2 bases and V 3 bases, and 0 bases lay outside the gene matches. CDR3 nucleotides: TGTGCCAGCAGTTTGGGACAGGGGGCCTACGAGCAGTACTTC. Its protein product is CASSLGQGAYEQYF.

The V and J genes are TRBV7-8 and TRBJ1-1; D not resolved. Germline CDR1 and CDR2: SGHVS and FQNEAQ. Trimming left V 4 bases short and J 6 bases short, with 15 bases between. CDR3 length: 14 residues. For the CDR3, the DNA is TGTGCCAGCAGCTCCCGTCCGTTGAGCGCTGAAGCTTTCTTT. Translating gives CASSSRPLSAEAFF.

The gene calls are TRBV28 and TRBJ2-4; TRBD1 aligns across 7 bases. Looked up from germline, CDR1 is MDHEN and CDR2 is SYDVKM. The CDR3 loop spans 13 amino acids. Trimming cost V 5 bases and J 6 bases; bases outside gene matches: 4. The CDR3 region is CASSEGQTNIQYF. The CDR3 bases are TGTGCCAGCAGTGAGGGACAGACAAACATTCAGTACTTC.

The rearrangement links TRBV4-2 to TRBJ1-4; the match to TRBD1 covers 7 bases. Germline-derived CDR1 and CDR2 are LGHNA and YNFKEQ. Trimming at V came to 0 bases and at J to 0 bases, leaving 1 base not matched to a gene. This CDR3 comprises 16 residues. CDR3 residues: CASSQEGTATNEKLFF. In DNA, the CDR3 is TGTGCCAGCAGCCAAGAGGGGACAGCAACTAATGAAAAACTGTTTTTT.

The rearrangement links TRBV28 to TRBJ1-5, with D possibly TRBD1 on 5 matching bases. Looked up from germline, CDR1 is MDHEN and CDR2 is SYDVKM. Deletions cut 8 bases from V and 4 bases from J, with 15 bases between. CDR3 length equals 14 residues. This chain's CDR3 is CASGLRRANQPQHF. The CDR3, as DNA: TGTGCCAGCGGGCTGCGCAGGGCAAATCAGCCCCAGCATTTT.

This chain links TRBV7-2 with TRBJ1-2; TRBD1 is a possible D gene (6 bases). CDR1 is SGHTA and CDR2 is FQGNSA in the germline V gene. Trimming removed 5 bases at V and 1 base at J, with 14 bases between. The length of the CDR3 is 15 residues. The CDR3 here is CASSATGGINYGYTF. CDR3 DNA sequence: TGTGCCAGCAGCGCGACAGGTGGGATTAACTATGGCTACACCTTC.

This clone has a handful of counts. This chain links TRBV4-3 with TRBJ2-7; no reliable D call. V was trimmed by 2 bases and J by 0 bases, leaving 11 bases between them. Per the germline V gene, CDR1 is LGHNA and CDR2 is YSLEER. The CDR3 covers 15 residues. The CDR3 nucleotides read TGCGCCAGCAGCCAACAGGCTGCCAGCTCCTACGAGCAGTACTTC. Amino acid sequence: CASSQQAASSYEQYF.

J is TRBJ1-3 and V is TRBV5-1; D gene ambiguous. The CDR3 runs 13 residues. V was trimmed by 4 bases and J by 2 bases, leaving 7 bases between them. Germline CDR1 reads SGHRS; CDR2 reads YFSETQ. The CDR3 bases are TGCGCCAGCAGCAGGGAGCCTGGAAACACCATATATTTT. This sequence encodes CASSREPGNTIYF. The variable domain in full, with the rest retrieved from reference TRBV5-1 and TRBJ1-3, is KAGVTQTPRYLIKTRGQQVTLSCSPISGHRSVSWYQQTPGQGLQFLFEYFSETQRNKGNFPGRFSGRQFSNSRSEMNVSTLELGDSALYLCASSREPGNTIYFGEGSWLTVV.

The chain combines TRBV11-1 with TRBJ2-1, with 9 bases identical to TRBD1. The J segment lost 0 bases and the V segment lost 5 bases, leaving 2 bases of the junction unmatched. Germline V gives CDR1 SGHAT, CDR2 FQDESV (reference sequence). The CDR3 loop spans 15 amino acids. CDR3 DNA sequence: TGTGCCAGCAGCCAGGGACAGGGCTCCTACAATGAGCAGTTCTTC. It translates to CASSQGQGSYNEQFF.

This clone was picked up one time. The chain's CDR3 is CASSPVRGSYEQYF. The CDR3 nucleotides are TGTGCCAGCAGTCCCGTGCGGGGGTCCTACGAGCAGTACTTC. J is TRBJ2-7 and V is TRBV6-5, with 7 bases matching TRBD2. The germline CDR1 and CDR2 sequences are MNHEY and SVGAGI. The ends lost 5 bases at V and 1 base at J; junction bases unmatched: 5. This CDR3 has 14 amino acids.

This chain connects TRBV4-3 to TRBJ2-5; D uncertain. V was clipped by 4 bases and J by 4 bases, with 16 bases between them. Looked up from germline, CDR1 is LGHNA and CDR2 is YSLEER. CDR3 size: 15 residues. Written as DNA, the CDR3 is TGCGCCAGCAGCCGCAAGTGGGCGCCAGGAGAGACCCAGTACTTC. This encodes CASSRKWAPGETQYF.

This chain links TRBV9 with TRBJ1-2, with D possibly being TRBD1 (5 bases). CDR3 length: 14 residues. The V gene's germline CDR1 is SGDLS and CDR2 YYNGEE. The V gene lost 0 bases and the J gene lost 5 bases, with 11 bases spanning the gap. In DNA, the CDR3 is TGTGCCAGCAGCGTAGACGGGGGGGGGTATGGCTACACCTTC. Protein sequence: CASSVDGGGYGYTF.

Here the CDR3 DNA reads TGCGCCAGCAGTCAAGTGGAGACTAGCAATCAGCCCCAGCATTTT. This gives the protein CASSQVETSNQPQHF. The V call is TRBV23-1, the J call TRBJ1-5; D is uncertain. TRBV23-1 is reported as an ORF; its role is uncertain. V gave up 2 bases and J gave up 0 bases, with 8 bases separating them. The CDR3 is made up of 15 amino acids.

The gene calls are TRBV2 and TRBJ2-7; a weak D match, TRBD2 (7 bases). CDR3 length: 14 residues. Deletions cut 2 bases from V and 4 bases from J, with 12 bases between. Germline values: CDR1 SNHLY, CDR2 FYNNEI. In DNA form, the CDR3 reads TGTGCCAGCAGTGAAATCGGGGGGCCGTACGAGCAGTACTTC. This codes for CASSEIGGPYEQYF.

The chain recombines TRBV11-2 with TRBJ1-3; D gene unclear. V lost 3 bases, J lost 0 bases, and 9 bases lay in between. The V gene's germline CDR1 is SGHAT and CDR2 FQNNGV. The CDR3 is 15 residues long. CDR3: CASSFLRSSGNTIYF. CDR3 DNA: TGTGCCAGCAGCTTTCTCAGATCCTCTGGAAACACCATATATTTT.

This chain uses TRBV29-1 with TRBJ1-3; D remains ambiguous. The CDR3 has 11 amino acids. Trimming stripped 1 base from V and 5 bases from J, with 3 bases between. CDR1 is SQVTM, CDR2 ANQGSEA, per germline. CDR3 coding DNA: TGCAGCGTTGAAGTTAGAAACACCATATATTTT. Amino acids: CSVEVRNTIYF.

The chain carries TRBV7-8 and TRBJ1-2, with D possibly TRBD1 on 6 matching bases. This CDR3 spans 14 amino acids. V was trimmed by 4 bases and J by 2 bases, leaving 11 bases between them. CDR1 is SGHVS, CDR2 FQNEAQ, per germline. CDR3 sequence reads: CASSYRQDNYGYTF. CDR3 DNA sequence: TGTGCCAGCAGCTATAGACAGGACAACTATGGCTACACCTTC.

The rearrangement links TRBV7-8 to TRBJ1-2; TRBD1 matches at 12 bases. V lost 5 bases to trimming and J lost 4 bases; unmatched junction nucleotides: 8. Germline values: CDR1 SGHVS, CDR2 FQNEAQ. The CDR3 length is 16 residues. This CDR3 is CASSLRDRGLGYGYTF. CDR3 sequence (DNA): TGTGCCAGCAGCCTCCGGGACAGGGGGCTGGGCTATGGCTACACCTTC.

This clone was seen a single time. The V gene is TRBV4-3, the J gene TRBJ2-1; D possibly corresponds to TRBD2 (6 bases). CDR3 length: 17 residues. The germline gives CDR1 LGHNA, CDR2 YSLEER. The germline V and J ends were trimmed by 0 bases and 0 bases, with 12 bases remaining between them. The CDR3 loop is CASSQEGGGSSYNEQFF. The CDR3 DNA reads as TGCGCCAGCAGCCAAGAGGGGGGTGGAAGCTCCTACAATGAGCAGTTCTTC.

The chain joins TRBV7-9 to TRBJ2-7; 8 positions match TRBD2. CDR1 SEHNR and CDR2 FQNEAQ come from the germline V gene (reference sequence). The CDR3 is 14 amino acids. J was trimmed by 2 bases and V by 6 bases; bases with no gene match: 6. The CDR3 region has the DNA TGTGCCAGCAGTTCCGGGGGGGGGCCCTACGAGCAGTACTTC. This translates into CASSSGGGPYEQYF.

The V and J genes are TRBV5-4 and TRBJ1-1; 8 bases map to TRBD1. Germline CDR1 is SGHNT and CDR2 is YYREEE (reference sequence). CDR3 length: 14 residues. V lost 4 bases to trimming and J lost 1 base; unmatched junction nucleotides: 3. CDR3 in amino acids: CASSLGQANTEAFF. In nucleotides, the CDR3 is TGTGCCAGCAGCCTGGGACAGGCGAACACTGAAGCTTTCTTT.

V usage is TRBV10-3 and J usage is TRBJ1-6; D is uncertain. V was trimmed by 0 bases and J by 0 bases, leaving 15 bases between them. The CDR3 totals 19 residues. Looked up from germline, CDR1 is ENHRY and CDR2 is SYGVKD. The DNA of the CDR3 is TGTGCCATCAGTGAGTCGATCCCCTACCCCGGCTCCTATAATTCACCCCTCCACTTT. Translation: CAISESIPYPGSYNSPLHF.

The chain uses TRBV5-1 and TRBJ1-5; tentative D call: TRBD1 (6 bases). V lost 7 bases and J 5 bases, leaving 19 bases between the germline ends. This CDR3 is built from 15 residues. Per the germline V gene, CDR1 is SGHRS and CDR2 is YFSETQ. The CDR3 loop reads CASSPLGAGDQPQHF. CDR3 sequence (DNA): TGCGCCAGCTCTCCTCTGGGGGCAGGTGATCAGCCCCAGCATTTT. Full variable domain (rest looked up from reference TRBV5-1 and TRBJ1-5): KAGVTQTPRYLIKTRGQQVTLSCSPISGHRSVSWYQQTPGQGLQFLFEYFSETQRNKGNFPGRFSGRQFSNSRSEMNVSTLELGDSALYLCASSPLGAGDQPQHFGDGTRLSIL.

The chain carries TRBV19 and TRBJ1-6, with D maybe TRBD1 (5 bases). The germline CDR1 and CDR2 sequences are LNHDA and SQIVND (reference sequence). The CDR3 runs to 14 residues. V lost 3 bases, J lost 9 bases, and 12 bases lay in between. CDR3 coding DNA: TGTGCCAGTAGTATCGACAGCTTTAGTTCACCCCTCCACTTT. Translating it yields CASSIDSFSSPLHF.